This T cell receptor (beta chain) was captured in a study of blood T cell repertoires in COVID-19. Study summary: The origin of the acute and convalescent COVID-19 samples was the United States, Italy and Spain. Sample material is recorded as cDNA or gDNA derived from T cells, B-cell-depleted T cells, or PBMCs.

In the authors' workflow: Reference gene primer amplification in the assay estimated nucleated cell counts. The table came from immunoSEQ multiplex PCR; TCRdb's copy has only in-frame clones and leaves some out. D and trimming come from the DNA, and the V and J calls and clone size come from that table. The sample shows approximately 180,000 clones, around 85% of them seen only once. This clonotype was obtained from a human donor with active or convalescent COVID-19. The donor label of this sample is uncertain. The specimen sequenced was peripheral blood.

CDR3: CASSLISGGTDTQYF. CDR3 coding DNA: TGTGCCAGCAGCTTAATCTCGGGAGGAACAGATACGCAGTATTTT. This rearrangement joins TRBV7-6 to TRBJ2-3; 7 bases line up with TRBD2. The CDR3 runs to 15 residues. Per the germline V gene, CDR1 is SGHVS and CDR2 is FNYEAQ. V dropped 2 bases and J dropped 3; count of bases not matched to a gene: 5. Based on the CDR3 plus reference TRBV7-6 and TRBJ2-3, the full variable domain is GAGVSQSPRYKVTKRGQDVALRCDPISGHVSLYWYRQALGQGPEFLTYFNYEAQQDKSGLPNDRFSAERPEGSISTLTIQRTEQRDSAMYRCASSLISGGTDTQYFGPGTRLTVL.